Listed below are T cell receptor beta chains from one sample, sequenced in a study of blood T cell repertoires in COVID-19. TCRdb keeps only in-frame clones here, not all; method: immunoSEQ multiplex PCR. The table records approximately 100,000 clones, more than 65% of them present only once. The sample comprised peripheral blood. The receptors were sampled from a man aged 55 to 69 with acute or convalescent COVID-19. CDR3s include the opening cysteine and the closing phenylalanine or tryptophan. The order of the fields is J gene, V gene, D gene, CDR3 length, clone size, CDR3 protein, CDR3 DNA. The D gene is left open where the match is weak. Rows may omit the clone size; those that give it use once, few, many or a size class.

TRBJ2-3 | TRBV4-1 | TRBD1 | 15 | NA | CASSRRQGDADTQYF | TGCGCCAGCAGCCGCAGACAGGGGGACGCAGATACGCAGTATTTT
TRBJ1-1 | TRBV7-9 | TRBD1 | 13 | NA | CASSLRTGTEAFF | TGTGCCAGCAGCCTCAGGACAGGGACTGAAGCTTTCTTT
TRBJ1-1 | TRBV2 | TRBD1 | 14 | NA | CASSRQGEGPEAFF | TGTGCCAGCAGCCGACAGGGAGAGGGGCCTGAAGCTTTCTTT
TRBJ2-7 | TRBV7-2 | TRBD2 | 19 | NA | CASSLAPSGGGGSQNEQYF | TGTGCCAGCAGCTTAGCGCCCTCGGGAGGCGGGGGGTCTCAGAACGAGCAGTACTTC
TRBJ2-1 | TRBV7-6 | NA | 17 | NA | CASSLVSGLSSYNEQFF | TGTGCCAGCAGCTTAGTTTCAGGGCTGAGCTCCTACAATGAGCAGTTCTTC
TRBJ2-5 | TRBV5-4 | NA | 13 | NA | CASSHYEGETQYF | TGTGCCAGCAGCCATTATGAGGGAGAGACCCAGTACTTC
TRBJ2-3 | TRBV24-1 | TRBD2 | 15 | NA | CATSEGAGVTDTQYF | TGTGCCACCAGTGAAGGAGCGGGGGTAACAGATACGCAGTATTTT
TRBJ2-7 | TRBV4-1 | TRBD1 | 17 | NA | CASSQHSGRGSRYEQYF | TGCGCCAGCAGCCAACATTCCGGCAGGGGGTCCCGCTACGAGCAGTACTTC
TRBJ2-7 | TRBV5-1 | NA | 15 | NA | CASSFQTAGSYEQYF | TGCGCCAGCAGCTTCCAAACTGCCGGCTCCTACGAGCAGTACTTC
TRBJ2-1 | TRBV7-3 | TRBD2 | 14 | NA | CASSLTSGESEQFF | TGTGCCAGCAGCTTGACTAGCGGGGAGAGTGAGCAGTTCTTC
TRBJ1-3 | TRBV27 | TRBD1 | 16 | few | CASSSLARGRGNTIYF | TGTGCCAGCAGTTCCCTCGCAAGGGGGCGCGGAAACACCATATATTTT
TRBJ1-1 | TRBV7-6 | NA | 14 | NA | CASSLGGTTTEAFF | TGTGCCAGCAGCTTAGGGGGGACTACGACTGAAGCTTTCTTT
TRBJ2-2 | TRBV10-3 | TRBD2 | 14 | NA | CAIATGGHTGELFF | TGTGCCATCGCAACGGGGGGGCACACCGGGGAGCTGTTTTTT
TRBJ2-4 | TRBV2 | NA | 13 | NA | CTSSDTGLNIQYF | TGTACCAGCAGTGATACGGGGTTAAACATTCAGTACTTC
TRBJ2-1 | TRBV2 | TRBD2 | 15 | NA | CASSPPSGGWNEQFF | TGTGCCAGCAGTCCTCCTAGCGGGGGGTGGAATGAGCAGTTCTTC
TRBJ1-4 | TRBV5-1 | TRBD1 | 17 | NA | CASSQGQGTGSSEKLFF | TGCGCCAGCAGCCAGGGACAGGGAACGGGATCTAGTGAAAAACTGTTTTTT
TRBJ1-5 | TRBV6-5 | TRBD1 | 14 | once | CASRPGQGARPQHF | TGTGCCAGCAGACCGGGACAGGGGGCTCGGCCCCAGCATTTT
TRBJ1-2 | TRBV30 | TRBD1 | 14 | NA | CAWSALTGGYGYTF | TGTGCCTGGAGTGCCCTGACAGGGGGCTATGGCTACACCTTC
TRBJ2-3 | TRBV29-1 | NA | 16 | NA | CSVEGLSRGSTDTQYF | TGCAGCGTTGAAGGTCTTTCAAGGGGGAGCACAGATACGCAGTATTTT
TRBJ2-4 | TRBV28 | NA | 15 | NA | CASREGWLAKNIQYF | TGTGCCAGCAGAGAGGGTTGGCTAGCCAAAAACATTCAGTACTTC
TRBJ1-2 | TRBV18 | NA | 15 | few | CASSPPISGSGGYTF | TGTGCCAGCTCACCACCGATATCAGGGTCTGGTGGCTACACCTTC
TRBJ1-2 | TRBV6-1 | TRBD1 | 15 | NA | CASYPTGGPDYGYTF | TGTGCCAGCTACCCGACAGGGGGTCCTGACTATGGCTACACCTTC
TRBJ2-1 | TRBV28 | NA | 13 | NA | CASSVGPPGEQFF | TGTGCCAGCAGTGTGGGGCCCCCCGGTGAGCAGTTCTTC
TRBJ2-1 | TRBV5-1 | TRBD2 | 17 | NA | CASSFTGLAGVYNEQFF | TGCGCCAGCAGCTTTACCGGACTAGCGGGGGTATACAATGAGCAGTTCTTC
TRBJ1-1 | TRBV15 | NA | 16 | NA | CATSPKIRGMNTEAFF | TGTGCCACCAGTCCCAAGATAAGAGGCATGAACACTGAAGCTTTCTTT
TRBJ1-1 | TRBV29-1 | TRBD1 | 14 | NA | CSVETGGSITEAFF | TGCAGCGTTGAGACAGGGGGTTCGATCACTGAAGCTTTCTTT
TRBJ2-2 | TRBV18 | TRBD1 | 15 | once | CASSVGQGNTGELFF | TGTGCCAGCTCCGTGGGACAGGGAAACACCGGGGAGCTGTTTTTT
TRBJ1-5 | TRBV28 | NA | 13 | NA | CASSLANPRPQHF | TGTGCCAGCAGTCTAGCAAATCCTCGGCCCCAGCATTTT
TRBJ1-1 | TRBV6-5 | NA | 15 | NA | CASSSWGRLLTEAFF | TGTGCCAGCAGTTCGTGGGGCAGGCTTTTAACTGAAGCTTTCTTT
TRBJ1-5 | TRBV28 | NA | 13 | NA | CASRYSPNQPQHF | TGTGCCAGCAGATACAGCCCCAATCAGCCCCAGCATTTT
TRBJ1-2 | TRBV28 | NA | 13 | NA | CASSIGIVGGYTF | TGTGCCAGCAGCATCGGGATCGTCGGGGGCTACACCTTC
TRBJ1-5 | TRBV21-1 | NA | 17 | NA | CASSKKRRRGHDQPQHF | TGTGCCAGCAGCAAAAAGCGGCGGAGGGGGCACGATCAGCCCCAGCATTTT
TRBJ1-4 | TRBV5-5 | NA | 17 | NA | CASSLLDREVTNEKLFF | TGTGCCAGCAGCTTGTTAGACAGAGAAGTCACTAATGAAAAACTGTTTTTT
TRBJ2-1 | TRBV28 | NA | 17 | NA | CASSFFARGTNYNEQFF | TGTGCCAGCAGTTTTTTCGCCCGGGGGACGAACTACAATGAGCAGTTCTTC
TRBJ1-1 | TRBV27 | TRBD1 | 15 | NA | CASWDRALPNTEAFF | TGTGCCAGCTGGGACAGGGCCCTGCCGAACACTGAAGCTTTCTTT
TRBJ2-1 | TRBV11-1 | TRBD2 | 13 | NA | CASSSFSGGEQFF | TGTGCCAGCAGCTCTTTTAGCGGGGGGGAGCAGTTCTTC
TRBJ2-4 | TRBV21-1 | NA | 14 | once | CASSRGRVKNIQYF | TGTGCCAGCAGCAGAGGGCGGGTCAAAAACATTCAGTACTTC
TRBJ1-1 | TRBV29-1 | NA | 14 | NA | CSVGGTTMNTEAFF | TGCAGCGTTGGGGGGACAACCATGAACACTGAAGCTTTCTTT
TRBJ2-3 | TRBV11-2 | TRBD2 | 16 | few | CASSLGTSGPTDTQYF | TGTGCCAGCAGCTTAGGGACTAGCGGACCCACAGATACGCAGTATTTT